A single sample gave rise to the 12 T cell receptor beta chains below, sequenced in a study of CD8+CD57+ T cells in acquired aplastic anemia. All patients picked for sequencing had shown, by flow cytometry, an expansion of CD8+CD57+ cells. Profiles of TCR beta VDJ and CDR3 were generated from a genomic DNA template. TCRdb re-called the reads with MiXCR, one entry per CDR3 protein. The sample carries more than 150,000 distinct CDR3 sequences, approximately 48% recorded once. The sample consisted of sorted CD4+, CD8+, or CD8+CD57+ T cells (not recorded which) from PBMCs. These receptors were taken from a human donor with aplastic anemia.

At least ten counts were recorded for this clonotype. The chain combines TRBV11-2 with TRBJ1-5, with a weak D call TRBD1 (5 bases). Trimming pared 0 bases from V and 7 bases from J, leaving 13 bases between. Germline CDR1 is SGHAT and CDR2 is FQNNGV. This CDR3 has 15 amino acids. The CDR3 spells CASSLDRGQGQPQHF. In DNA form, the CDR3 reads TGTGCCAGCAGCTTAGATAGGGGTCAGGGCCAGCCCCAGCATTTT. The entire variable domain, with the rest obtained from reference TRBV11-2 and TRBJ1-5, is as follows: EAGVAQSPRYKIIEKRQSVAFWCNPISGHATLYWYQQILGQGPKLLIQFQNNGVVDDSQLPKDRFSAERLKGVDSTLKIQPAKLEDSAVYLCASSLDRGQGQPQHFGDGTRLSIL.

This clonotype showed up many times. V is TRBV5-1 and J is TRBJ2-5; TRBD2 aligns across 9 bases. This CDR3 has 16 amino acids. The J segment lost 0 bases and the V segment lost 0 bases, leaving 3 bases of the junction unmatched. In germline, CDR1 is SGHRS, CDR2 YFSETQ. The CDR3 region has the DNA TGCGCCAGCAGCTTGGTGATAGCGGGGGACCAAGAGACCCAGTACTTC. This encodes CASSLVIAGDQETQYF.

The gene calls are TRBV5-1 and TRBJ1-3; D is ambiguous. V lost 7 bases and J lost 0, with 17 bases in between. Germline lookup yields CDR1 SGHRS and CDR2 YFSETQ. The CDR3 length is 16 residues. The CDR3 sequence is CASSLTWGYSGNTIYF. DNA of the CDR3: TGCGCCAGCTCCCTAACTTGGGGTTACTCTGGAAACACCATATATTTT.

This rearrangement joins TRBV24-1 to TRBJ2-1; weak D call: TRBD2 (5 bases). The V end lost 11 bases, the J end lost 5 bases, and 15 bases lay between the germline ends. The CDR3 consists of 13 residues. The V gene's germline CDR1 is KGHDR and CDR2 SFDVKD. The CDR3 nucleotides are TGTGCCAGCGGGCCTCCCGATAACAATGAGCAGTTCTTC. Its translation: CASGPPDNNEQFF.

The chain joins TRBV9 to TRBJ2-7; 9 bases map to TRBD1. CDR1 is SGDLS, CDR2 YYNGEE, per germline. Trimming removed 3 bases from V and 6 bases from J; junction bases left unmatched: 7. This CDR3 has 14 amino acids. The CDR3 DNA follows: TGTGCCAGCAGCGAAGGGACAGGGTTCGGCGAGCAGTACTTC. Its translation is CASSEGTGFGEQYF.

This chain connects TRBV20-1 to TRBJ2-4; D is perhaps TRBD1 (5 bases). The CDR3 contains 13 residues. Trimming pared 5 bases from V and 8 bases from J, leaving 16 bases between. Per the germline V gene, CDR1 is DFQATT and CDR2 is SNEGSKA (reference sequence). CDR3 protein: CSALPPAGYIQYF. CDR3 in DNA: TGCAGTGCTCTCCCACCAGCAGGGTACATTCAGTACTTC.

There are a few counts of this clonotype. The chain employs TRBV20-1 and TRBJ1-1; the D gene is possibly TRBD1 (5 bases). The CDR3 extends over 13 amino acids. Germline V gene lookup returns CDR1 DFQATT and CDR2 SNEGSKA (reference sequence). Trimming cost V 3 bases and J 1 base, with 9 bases left between them. This CDR3 reads CSASRDRNTEAFF. In nucleotides, the CDR3 is TGCAGTGCTAGTCGCGACAGGAACACTGAAGCTTTCTTT.

This clonotype occurred many times. J is TRBJ2-7 and V is TRBV7-9; 7 bases align to TRBD1. The trim removed 5 bases at V and 2 bases at J, leaving 6 bases unmatched. CDR1 is SEHNR and CDR2 is FQNEAQ in the germline V gene (reference sequence). The CDR3 totals 14 residues. CDR3 coding DNA: TGTGCCAGCAGCCGAGGTCAGGGGGCCTACGAGCAGTACTTC. It is translated as CASSRGQGAYEQYF.

In its sample, this clonotype was seen many times. The genes are TRBV19 and TRBJ1-3; 10 bases match TRBD1. This CDR3 is built from 16 residues. CDR1 is LNHDA, CDR2 SQIVND, per germline (reference sequence). Trimming cost V 6 bases and J 3 bases; bases outside gene matches: 8. CDR3 bases: TGTGCCAGTAGACCCACGACAGGGGGCTATGGAAACACCATATATTTT. Its protein is CASRPTTGGYGNTIYF.

As regards this clonotype: The junction shows a germline mismatch at one end, possibly a read error. The chain combines TRBV7-2 with TRBJ2-7; D remains unclear. Germline V gene sequence: CDR1 SGHTA, CDR2 FQGNSA. This CDR3 contains 13 residues. The CDR3 nucleotides are TGTGCCAGCGGCTTCCATCCCAGCTACGAGCAGTACTTC. Translating it yields CASGFHPSYEQYF.

The CDR3 loop reads CASSLTGRYIYEQYF. Here the CDR3 DNA reads TGTGCCAGCAGTTTGACAGGGAGGTATATCTACGAGCAGTACTTC. The chain has TRBV27 and TRBJ2-7; perhaps TRBD1 as D (7 bases). CDR1 and CDR2 (germline): MNHEY, SMNVEV (reference sequence). V was pared by 3 bases and J by 3 bases, with 15 bases between. CDR3 length equals 15 residues.

This clonotype has at least ten counts. The V call is TRBV7-9, the J call TRBJ1-4, with D uncertain. The V end lost 5 bases, the J end lost 4 bases, and 14 bases lay between the germline ends. This CDR3 contains 15 residues. Germline V gene sequence: CDR1 SEHNR, CDR2 FQNEAQ (reference sequence). The CDR3 DNA follows: TGTGCCAGCAGCACTAGCCGACGTCATAATGAAAAACTGTTTTTT. Its translation: CASSTSRRHNEKLFF.